The sequence of this T cell receptor beta chain was determined in a study of blood T cells in healthy people across ages (dated by TCRdb to between 2014 and 2017). Regarding the complete study: In model experiments, template switching captured roughly one uniquely barcoded TCR beta cDNA molecule for every two T cells. Age-related changes in TCR beta repertoire diversity were measured in the study by deep sequencing normalized with unique cDNA molecular identifiers. The donors were divided into four age groups: young (average around 17 years), middle-aged (about 39), aged (approximately 64) and long-lived (around 87). To avoid experimental bias, donors of different ages were distributed randomly across sequencing lanes. Two additional independent replicas of 1 million unique cDNA reads from the same blood draw were analyzed for two donors (one aged 18 to 29 and one aged 80 or older). Broad study findings and their caveats: Since profiling was done on bulk unsorted PBMCs, naive and antigen-experienced compartments could not be conclusively compared. Total diversity estimates from one million sequenced T cells were considered lower bounds and underestimates. As age increased, observed TCR beta diversity per million T cells dropped in a roughly linear way, and a significant reduction was already evident by age roughly 40. Because donor CMV infection status was unknown, age-related changes in expanded clonotypes were potentially confounded. A strong correlation was found between observed TCR beta diversity and the percentage of naive T cells measured by flow cytometry. Compared with the aged group, more naive CD4+ T cells, fewer expanded clones and increased TCR diversity were shown by the long-lived group, suggesting age selection.

The approximately 39 donors, aged about 6 to 95 years, were systemically healthy Caucasian individuals from Russia. About 10 milliliters of peripheral blood were collected from each donor into EDTA-treated Vacutainer tubes. Ficoll-Paque density-gradient centrifugation was used to isolate PBMCs, with at least 6.5 million per sample. Trizol reagent was used to extract total RNA from the PBMCs, yielding at least 6 micrograms per sample. For every donor, flow cytometry on a PBMC aliquot measured the percentage of naive CD45RAhigh/CD27high T cells. The receptor library was made with 5' RACE. The data were produced on an Illumina HiSeq 2500. A second PCR of about 7 to 12 cycles was performed with a sample-barcoded 5' primer and a J-beta primer mix. A unique molecular identifier was introduced onto each TCR beta cDNA molecule by a template-switch 5' adaptor carrying 12 random nucleotides. At least 2.5 million CDR3-containing paired-end reads were obtained from each sample. The Mint cDNA synthesis kit, primed by a TRBC-specific oligonucleotide, was used to synthesize first-strand cDNA from all RNA. Following uracil-DNA glycosylase treatment, all cDNA underwent a first 18-cycle PCR with the universal primers M1SS and BC2_uni_R. Regarding the original processing steps: For normalization, 1 million high-quality reads, each with a distinct molecular identifier, were randomly selected from each sample. Reads sharing molecular identifiers were discarded rather than binned into consensus sequences. MiTCR, run with a Q25 quality threshold and the strictest error-elimination algorithm, handled CDR3 identification, clonotype clustering and error correction. A nonparametric unseen species model using Euler transformation provided a lower-bound estimate of total TCR beta diversity. TCRdb's own reprocessing of the public reads used fastp at Q25 and MiXCR and kept productive beta chains. CDR3 protein sequences are deduplicated, and each keeps its most common genes and DNA. The V and J calls come from TCRdb's annotation, not from the publication. Counted in this sample were some 1.6 million distinct CDR3 sequences; roughly a third of them appeared once. The ten largest clones add up to about 11% of the sample.

This clonotype showed up just a few times. Its antigen has not been determined. No base qualities exist here, and no much larger clone lies one base off it. Clipping removes 7 bases from V and 3 bases from J, with 12 as the unmatched junction base count. Its CDR3 holds 16 amino acids, cysteine through phenylalanine. Only the CDR3 region is kept as DNA, spanning 48 bases read in frame from base 1. CDR1 MDHEN and CDR2 SYDVKM were looked up in the germline V gene. This receptor chain uses TRBV28 and TRBJ2-3, with 8 middle bases fitting TRBD2. Sequenced sample: blood. The TCR originated in a woman in her 30s in good health. The sequenced DNA is TGTGCCAGCACTAGCGGGTCCTGGTTGGGGACAGATACGCAGTATTTT. This yields the protein CASTSGSWLGTDTQYF.